These 20 T cell receptor beta chains share one sample of origin, sequenced in a study of blood T cell repertoires in COVID-19. Method: immunoSEQ multiplex PCR; TCRdb's copy keeps in-frame clones and lacks some. The data hold about 190,000 clones, with about nine tenths observed a single time. Sequenced material: peripheral blood. The source of these receptors is a man between 65 and 79 years old with active or convalescent COVID-19.

This clone appeared a single time. V and J are TRBV6-2 or TRBV6-3 and TRBJ1-2, with 7 bases identical to TRBD1. J was trimmed by 5 bases and V by 0 bases; bases with no gene match: 18. The CDR3 contains 19 residues. The germline CDR1 and CDR2 sequences are MNHEY and SVGEGT. CDR3 amino acids: CASSYSIPRTGDHPYGYTF. The CDR3 region has the DNA TGTGCCAGCAGTTACTCAATTCCCCGAACAGGGGATCATCCGTATGGCTACACCTTC.

The chain has TRBV6-2 or TRBV6-3 and TRBJ2-2, with D possibly matching TRBD2 (5 bases). This CDR3 has 14 amino acids. The germline CDR1 and CDR2 sequences are MNHEY and SVGEGT. The germline V and J ends were trimmed by 4 bases and 5 bases, with 11 bases remaining between them. The CDR3 region is CASSWGTRTGELFF. DNA for the CDR3: TGTGCCAGCAGTTGGGGTACTAGGACCGGGGAGCTGTTTTTT.

The chain uses TRBV7-6 and TRBJ2-7, with D possibly matching TRBD1 (6 bases). The CDR3 consists of 15 residues. Trimming cost V 0 bases and J 2 bases, with 11 bases left between them. CDR1 SGHVS and CDR2 FNYEAQ come from the germline V gene. The CDR3 here is CASSLAQGQAYEQYF. In nucleotides, the CDR3 is TGTGCCAGCAGCTTAGCCCAGGGGCAGGCCTACGAGCAGTACTTC. Drawing the rest from reference TRBV7-6 and TRBJ2-7, the complete variable domain is GAGVSQSPRYKVTKRGQDVALRCDPISGHVSLYWYRQALGQGPEFLTYFNYEAQQDKSGLPNDRFSAERPEGSISTLTIQRTEQRDSAMYRCASSLAQGQAYEQYFGPGTRLTVT.

The rearrangement links TRBV5-4 to TRBJ2-3, with 13 bases identical to TRBD2. The junction had 9 bases not matched to a gene; V was cut back by 3 bases and J by 5 bases. The V gene's germline CDR1 is SGHNT and CDR2 YYREEE (reference sequence). CDR3 length equals 17 residues. The chain's CDR3 is CASSSFTSGRALDTQYF. CDR3 nucleotides: TGTGCCAGCAGCTCCTTCACTAGCGGGAGGGCCCTAGATACGCAGTATTTT.

The rearrangement links TRBV6-5 to TRBJ2-7; 10 bases map to TRBD2. The J segment lost 7 bases and the V segment lost 7 bases, leaving 13 bases of the junction unmatched. Germline loops: CDR1 MNHEY, CDR2 SVGAGI. CDR3 length equals 15 residues. CDR3 sequence: CASTTLSGGAGEQYF. As DNA, the CDR3 is TGTGCCAGCACTACCCTGAGCGGGGGGGCGGGAGAGCAGTACTTC.

The J gene is TRBJ1-6, the V gene TRBV18; D perhaps matches TRBD1 (5 bases). V gave up 3 bases and J gave up 4 bases, with 10 bases separating them. In germline, CDR1 is KGHSH, CDR2 LQKENI. This CDR3 has 15 amino acids. CDR3 nucleotide sequence: TGTGCCAGCTCACCCGACCCAGGGTATAATTCACCCCTCCACTTT. Residues: CASSPDPGYNSPLHF.

The chain carries TRBV18 and TRBJ1-5; perhaps TRBD1 as D (5 bases). The CDR3 loop spans 16 amino acids. Per the germline V gene, CDR1 is KGHSH and CDR2 is LQKENI. V was shortened by 2 bases and J by 4 bases, with 15 bases between the two germline ends. For the CDR3, the DNA is TGTGCCAGCTCACCAGGGGCTCAGGAGGGGAATCAGCCCCAGCATTTT. Protein product: CASSPGAQEGNQPQHF.

The chain carries TRBV3-1 (or the pseudogene TRBV3-2) and TRBJ2-2; 10 bases map to TRBD2. V was clipped by 6 bases and J by 3 bases; unmatched bases: 10. The germline CDR1 and CDR2 sequences are LGHDT and YNNKEL (reference sequence). This CDR3 is 17 amino acids long. CDR3 in amino acids: CASSPLWLAGDTGELFF. Written as DNA, the CDR3 is TGTGCCAGCAGTCCTCTGTGGCTAGCGGGAGACACCGGGGAGCTGTTTTTT.

This clone was seen more than once but under ten times. The chain recombines TRBV4-1 with TRBJ2-1, with 8 bases lining up with TRBD2. J gave up 4 bases and V 6 bases, and 5 bases lay outside the gene matches. This CDR3 contains 14 residues. Germline V gene lookup returns CDR1 MGHRA and CDR2 YSYEKL. As DNA, the CDR3 is TGCGCCAGCAGTCCCGGGGGGGGATACAATGAGCAGTTCTTC. Its translation: CASSPGGGYNEQFF.

This clone was seen a single time. The V gene is TRBV4-3, the J gene TRBJ2-1, with 7 bases aligning to TRBD2. The germline V gene has CDR1 LGHNA and CDR2 YSLEER. V lost 3 bases to trimming and J lost 2 bases; unmatched junction nucleotides: 7. The CDR3 consists of 16 residues. The CDR3 bases are TGCGCCAGCAGCCAGCGCCACAGCGGGACCTACAATGAGCAGTTCTTC. Translation gives CASSQRHSGTYNEQFF.

The rearrangement joins TRBV27 to TRBJ2-2; a possible D gene is TRBD1 (5 bases). Trimming took off 0 bases at V and 4 bases at J, with 15 bases between the two ends. The CDR3 length is 17 residues. Per germline, CDR1 MNHEY and CDR2 SMNVEV (reference sequence). CDR3 sequence reads: CASSLSIGRAGTGELFF. Here the CDR3 DNA reads TGTGCCAGCAGTTTATCGATAGGCAGGGCTGGCACCGGGGAGCTGTTTTTT.

CDR3 sequence (DNA): TGTGCCAGCAGCCAATCGGTCGGGGCCTACGAGCAGTACTTC. It encodes CASSQSVGAYEQYF. The V gene is TRBV7-9, the J gene TRBJ2-7; tentatively, D is TRBD2 (5 bases). CDR1 is SEHNR, CDR2 FQNEAQ, per germline (reference sequence). This CDR3 has 14 residues. Trimming left V 5 bases short and J 2 bases short, with 13 bases between.

V gene TRBV28 combines with J gene TRBJ2-7, with D maybe TRBD1 (6 bases). Per germline, CDR1 MDHEN and CDR2 SYDVKM. This CDR3 has 13 amino acids. Trimming pared 3 bases from V and 1 base from J, leaving 7 bases between. The CDR3 DNA sequence: TGTGCCAGCAGTTTTGGACAGTCCTACGAGCAGTACTTC. Translated, it gives CASSFGQSYEQYF.

The chain joins TRBV19 to TRBJ1-1; D gene uncertain. Trimming took 6 bases from V and 0 from J, leaving 8 bases between them. Germline V gene sequence: CDR1 LNHDA, CDR2 SQIVND (reference sequence). The CDR3 runs to 13 residues. This CDR3 reads CASRDFMNTEAFF. Written as DNA, the CDR3 is TGTGCCAGTAGGGACTTCATGAACACTGAAGCTTTCTTT.

The V call is TRBV28, the J call TRBJ1-2, with D maybe TRBD1 (6 bases). Trimming stripped 2 bases from V and 8 bases from J, with 18 bases between. Germline CDR1 is MDHEN and CDR2 is SYDVKM. The CDR3 is 15 residues long. DNA of the CDR3: TGTGCCAGCAGTTTAGGGTCCGCGGGGGCGTGGGGCTACACCTTC. Protein: CASSLGSAGAWGYTF.

This clone was recorded only once. The rearrangement links TRBV3-1 (or the pseudogene TRBV3-2) to TRBJ2-7; the D is unclear. Germline values: CDR1 LGHDT, CDR2 YNNKEL (reference sequence). Deletions cut 1 base from V and 6 bases from J, with 10 bases between. This CDR3 spans 13 amino acids. The CDR3 region has the DNA TGTGCCAGCAGCCAAGCCGGGTCCGGCGAGCAGTACTTC. Amino acids: CASSQAGSGEQYF.

The CDR3 spells CASSFGRGFGNSPLHF. DNA for the CDR3: TGTGCCAGCAGCTTCGGCAGGGGGTTCGGTAATTCACCCCTCCACTTT. V and J are TRBV5-5 and TRBJ1-6, with 7 bases identical to TRBD1. CDR1 and CDR2 from the germline V gene are SGHKS and YYEKEE (reference sequence). V was clipped by 2 bases and J by 6 bases; unmatched bases: 8. The CDR3 totals 16 residues.

The chain combines TRBV10-1 with TRBJ2-3; 8 bases are shared with TRBD1. The V and J ends lost 1 base and 6 bases, in that order; junction bases with no gene match: 9. Germline CDR1 is WNHNN and CDR2 is SYGVQD (reference sequence). The CDR3 spans 16 residues. The CDR3 DNA sequence: TGCGCCAGCAGTGAGTGGTCCCAGGGGGCAAGTGATACGCAGTATTTT. Amino acids: CASSEWSQGASDTQYF.

The J gene is TRBJ2-2, the V gene TRBV11-3, with 13 bases aligning to TRBD2. Losses at the gene ends were 2 bases for V and 6 bases for J; bases not matched to a gene: 0. The CDR3 is 15 residues long. CDR1 is SGHNT, CDR2 YENEEA, per germline. The CDR3 sequence: CASSLTSGRAGELFF. Written as DNA, the CDR3 is TGTGCCAGCAGCTTAACTAGCGGGAGGGCCGGGGAGCTGTTTTTT.

The chain uses TRBV6-1 and TRBJ2-2; no reliable D call. The CDR3 sequence is 17 residues long. Germline V lookup: CDR1 MNHNS, CDR2 SASEGT. V gave up 1 base and J gave up 0 bases, with 12 bases separating them. This chain's CDR3 is CASSEGIGRSNTGELFF. In nucleotides, the CDR3 is TGTGCCAGCAGTGAAGGAATTGGCAGATCGAACACCGGGGAGCTGTTTTTT.